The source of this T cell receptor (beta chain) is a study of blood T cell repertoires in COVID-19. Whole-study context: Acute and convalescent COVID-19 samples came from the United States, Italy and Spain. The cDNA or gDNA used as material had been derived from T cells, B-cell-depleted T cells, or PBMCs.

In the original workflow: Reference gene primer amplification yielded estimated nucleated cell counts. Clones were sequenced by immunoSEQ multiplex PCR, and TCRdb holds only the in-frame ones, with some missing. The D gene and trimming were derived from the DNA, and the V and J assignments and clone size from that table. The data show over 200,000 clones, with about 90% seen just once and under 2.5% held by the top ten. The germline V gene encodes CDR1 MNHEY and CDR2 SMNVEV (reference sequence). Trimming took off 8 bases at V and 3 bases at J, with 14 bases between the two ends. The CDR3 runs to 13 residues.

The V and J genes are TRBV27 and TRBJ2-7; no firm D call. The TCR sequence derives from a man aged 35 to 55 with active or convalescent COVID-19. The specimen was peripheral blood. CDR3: CASSLRGFYEQYF. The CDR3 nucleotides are TGTGCCAGCTCCCTCAGAGGATTCTACGAGCAGTACTTC.